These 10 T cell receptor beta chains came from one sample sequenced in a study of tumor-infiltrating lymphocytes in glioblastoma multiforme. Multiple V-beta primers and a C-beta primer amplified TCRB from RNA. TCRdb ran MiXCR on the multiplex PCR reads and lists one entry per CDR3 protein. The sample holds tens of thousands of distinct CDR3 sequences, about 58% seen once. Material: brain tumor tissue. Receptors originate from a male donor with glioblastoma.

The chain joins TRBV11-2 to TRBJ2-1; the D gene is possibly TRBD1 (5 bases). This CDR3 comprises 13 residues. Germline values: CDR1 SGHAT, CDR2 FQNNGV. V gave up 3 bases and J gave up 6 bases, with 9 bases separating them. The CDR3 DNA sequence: TGTGCCAGCAGCTTTCAGCAGGGCAATGAGCAGTTCTTC. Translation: CASSFQQGNEQFF.

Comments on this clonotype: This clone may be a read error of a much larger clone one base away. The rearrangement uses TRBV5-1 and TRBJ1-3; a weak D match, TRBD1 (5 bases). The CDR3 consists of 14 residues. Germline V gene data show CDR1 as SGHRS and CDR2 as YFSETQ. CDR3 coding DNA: TGCGCCAGCAGCTTGTCAGGGTCGGGAAACATCATATATTTT. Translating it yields CASSLSGSGNIIYF.

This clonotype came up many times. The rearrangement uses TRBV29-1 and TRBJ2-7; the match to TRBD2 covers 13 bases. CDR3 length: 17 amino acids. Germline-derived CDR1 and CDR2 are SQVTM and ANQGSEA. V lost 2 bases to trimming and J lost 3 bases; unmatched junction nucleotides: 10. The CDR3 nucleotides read TGCAGCGTTGAAATCCGGGACAGACTAGCGGGAGGCTACGAGCAGTACTTC. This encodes CSVEIRDRLAGGYEQYF.

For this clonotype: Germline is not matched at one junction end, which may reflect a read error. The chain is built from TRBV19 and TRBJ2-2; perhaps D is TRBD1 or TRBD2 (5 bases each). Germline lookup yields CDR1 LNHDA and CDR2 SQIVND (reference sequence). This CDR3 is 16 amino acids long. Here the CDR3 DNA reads TGTGCCAGTAGTATGTGGGGCTGTTCGAACACCGGGGAGCTGTATTTT. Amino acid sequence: CASSMWGCSNTGELYF.

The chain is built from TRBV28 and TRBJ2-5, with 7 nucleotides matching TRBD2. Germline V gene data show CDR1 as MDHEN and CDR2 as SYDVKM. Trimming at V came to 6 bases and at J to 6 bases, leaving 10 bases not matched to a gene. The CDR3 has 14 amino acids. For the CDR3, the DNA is TGTGCCAGCAGCAACCTGGGGGGAGGGAAGACCCAGTACTTC. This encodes CASSNLGGGKTQYF.

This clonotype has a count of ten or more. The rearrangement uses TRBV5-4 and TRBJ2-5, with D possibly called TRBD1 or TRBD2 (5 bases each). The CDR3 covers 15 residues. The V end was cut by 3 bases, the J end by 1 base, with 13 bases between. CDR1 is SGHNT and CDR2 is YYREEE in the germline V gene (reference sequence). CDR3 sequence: CASSYALGTQETQYF. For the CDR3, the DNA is TGTGCCAGCAGCTATGCCCTAGGGACCCAAGAGACCCAGTACTTC. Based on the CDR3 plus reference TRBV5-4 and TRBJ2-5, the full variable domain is ETGVTQSPTHLIKTRGQQVTLRCSSQSGHNTVSWYQQALGQGPQFIFQYYREEENGRGNFPPRFSGLQFPNYSSELNVNALELDDSALYLCASSYALGTQETQYFGPGTRLLVL.

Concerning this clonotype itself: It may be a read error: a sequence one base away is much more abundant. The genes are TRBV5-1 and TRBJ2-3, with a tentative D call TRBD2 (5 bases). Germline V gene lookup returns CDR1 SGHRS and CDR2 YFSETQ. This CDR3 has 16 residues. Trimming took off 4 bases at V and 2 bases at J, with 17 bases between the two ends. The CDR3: CASSPFGVRATDTQYF. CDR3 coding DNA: TGCGCCAGCAGCCCGTTTGGCGTGAGGGCCACAGATACGCAGTATTTT.

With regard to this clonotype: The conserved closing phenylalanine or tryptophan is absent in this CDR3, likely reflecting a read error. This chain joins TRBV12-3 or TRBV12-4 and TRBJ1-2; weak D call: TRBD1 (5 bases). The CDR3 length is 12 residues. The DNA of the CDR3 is TGTGACAGCAGTTCCACAGGTTTCGACTACACCTAC. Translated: CDSSSTGFDYTY.

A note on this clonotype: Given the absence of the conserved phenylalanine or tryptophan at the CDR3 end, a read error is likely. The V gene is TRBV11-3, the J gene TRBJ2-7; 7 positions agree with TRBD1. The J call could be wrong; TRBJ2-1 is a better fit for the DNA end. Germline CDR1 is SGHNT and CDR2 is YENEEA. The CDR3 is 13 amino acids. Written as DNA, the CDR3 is TGTGCCAGCAGCACAAACAGGGGAACCGAGCAGTTCCTC. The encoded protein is CASSTNRGTEQFL.

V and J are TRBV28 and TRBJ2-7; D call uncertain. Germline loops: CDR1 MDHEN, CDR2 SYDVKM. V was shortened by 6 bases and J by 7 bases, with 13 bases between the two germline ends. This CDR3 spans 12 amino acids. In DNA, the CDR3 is TGTGCCAGCAGCACCCCGCGGTATGAGCAGTACTTC. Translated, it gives CASSTPRYEQYF.